This entry concerns a single T cell receptor beta chain. This sample was taken from a study of blood T cell repertoires in COVID-19. Background on the study: Sample material is recorded as cDNA or gDNA derived from T cells, B-cell-depleted T cells, or PBMCs.

Germline lookup yields CDR1 LNHDA and CDR2 SQIVND (reference sequence). The CDR3 length is 15 residues. Trimming took off 5 bases at V and 1 base at J, with 12 bases between the two ends. Study processing details: Estimates of nucleated cell counts were drawn from the amplification of reference gene primers. Libraries were prepared by immunoSEQ multiplex PCR; TCRdb keeps only in-frame clonotypes and omits some of them. D and trimming come from the DNA, and the V and J calls and clone size come from that table. The sample yields about 390,000 clones, more than 75% seen once. Recruitment covered about 25 US areas and drew participants whose ages spanned roughly 18 to 90 years. What the recovered Cohort 3 donors had was two negative PCRs, clearance, or symptom resolution.

This TCR was sampled from a woman aged 45-65 years who had recovered from COVID-19. The sample consisted of PBMCs or T cells enriched from blood (not recorded which). The chain uses TRBV19 and TRBJ1-5, with a weak D call TRBD1 (6 bases). Here the CDR3 reads CASSSGTRSNQPQHF. The DNA of the CDR3 is TGTGCCAGTAGTTCGGGGACACGGAGCAATCAGCCCCAGCATTTT. Full variable domain (remainder filled in from reference TRBV19 and TRBJ1-5): DGGITQSPKYLFRKEGQNVTLSCEQNLNHDAMYWYRQDPGQGLRLIYYSQIVNDFQKGDIAEGYSVSREKKESFPLTVTSAQKNPTAFYLCASSSGTRSNQPQHFGDGTRLSIL.